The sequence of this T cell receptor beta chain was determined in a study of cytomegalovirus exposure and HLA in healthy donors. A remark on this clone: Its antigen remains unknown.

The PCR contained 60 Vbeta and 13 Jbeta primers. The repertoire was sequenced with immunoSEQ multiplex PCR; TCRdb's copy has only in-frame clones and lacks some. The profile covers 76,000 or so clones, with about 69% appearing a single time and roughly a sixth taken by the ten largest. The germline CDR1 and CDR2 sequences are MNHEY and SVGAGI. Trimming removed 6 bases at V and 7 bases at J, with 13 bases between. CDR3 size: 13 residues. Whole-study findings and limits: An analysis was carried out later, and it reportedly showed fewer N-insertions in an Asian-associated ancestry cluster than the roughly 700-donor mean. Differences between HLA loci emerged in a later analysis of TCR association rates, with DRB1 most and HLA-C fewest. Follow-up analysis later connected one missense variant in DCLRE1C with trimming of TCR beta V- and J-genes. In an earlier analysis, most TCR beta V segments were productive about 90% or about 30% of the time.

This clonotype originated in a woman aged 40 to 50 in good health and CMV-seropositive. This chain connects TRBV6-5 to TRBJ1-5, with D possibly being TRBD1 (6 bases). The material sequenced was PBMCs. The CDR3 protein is CASRNRVWQPQHF. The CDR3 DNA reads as TGTGCCAGCAGAAACAGGGTCTGGCAGCCCCAGCATTTT.